These T cell receptor beta chains were read from a single sample in a study of blood T cell repertoires in COVID-19. Using immunoSEQ multiplex PCR, the repertoire was profiled, and TCRdb retains in-frame clones only, with some absent. The data show tens of thousands of clones, with more than 70% seen just once and 6.9% held by the top ten. The specimen was peripheral blood. The origin of the receptors is a man between 45 and 60 years old with active COVID-19. Both conserved end residues are part of each CDR3. Fields, in order: V gene, J gene, D gene, clone size, CDR3 protein, CDR3 DNA. The D gene is left open where the match is weak. Not every row has a clone size; where given, it reads once, few, many or a size class.

>TRBV6-5|TRBJ2-1|TRBD1|.
CASRRGQGTYNEQFF
TGTGCCAGCAGACGGGGACAGGGGACTTACAATGAGCAGTTCTTC
>TRBV4-1|TRBJ1-2|TRBD1|.
CASSPNQGQGAVGYTF
TGCGCCAGCAGCCCCAATCAAGGACAGGGGGCTGTAGGCTACACCTTC
>TRBV6-6|TRBJ2-1|TRBD2|.
CASNSGGSWPYNEQFF
TGTGCCAGCAACAGCGGGGGTTCCTGGCCCTACAATGAGCAGTTCTTC
>TRBV5-1|TRBJ1-1|TRBD1|once
CASSSRQGRTEAFF
TGCGCCAGCAGCTCCCGACAGGGGAGGACTGAAGCTTTCTTT
>TRBV6-5|TRBJ1-2|.|.
CASSPDSYGYTF
TGTGCCAGCAGTCCCGACAGCTATGGCTACACCTTC
>TRBV6-4|TRBJ1-2|TRBD1|.
CASMVGTGRVGDYGYTF
TGTGCCAGCATGGTCGGGACAGGGAGGGTTGGGGACTATGGCTACACCTTC
>TRBV3-1/TRBV3-2|TRBJ2-1|TRBD2|once
CASSQDSGSGTYNEQFF
TGTGCCAGCAGCCAAGATAGTGGTAGCGGGACCTACAATGAGCAGTTCTTC
>TRBV7-8|TRBJ2-1|TRBD2|.
CASSFTRLAGVREQFF
TGTGCCAGCAGCTTTACAAGACTAGCGGGAGTCAGGGAGCAGTTCTTC
>TRBV6-6|TRBJ2-2|.|once
CASSSSATGELFF
TGTGCCAGCAGTTCCTCAGCCACCGGGGAGCTGTTTTTT
>TRBV11-2|TRBJ2-2|TRBD2|few
CASSLVGLAVNTGELFF
TGTGCCAGCAGCTTAGTGGGACTAGCAGTAAACACCGGGGAGCTGTTTTTT
>TRBV6-1|TRBJ2-5|.|.
CASSALQGGGQETQYF
TGTGCCAGCAGTGCCTTACAGGGCGGTGGGCAAGAGACCCAGTACTTC
>TRBV2|TRBJ2-5|.|.
CASSPNPQGSETQYF
TGTGCCAGCAGTCCAAACCCTCAGGGTTCAGAGACCCAGTACTTC
>TRBV10-3|TRBJ2-3|TRBD1|.
CAISDARDRTDTQYF
TGTGCCATCAGTGATGCCCGGGACAGGACAGATACGCAGTATTTT
>TRBV18|TRBJ2-7|TRBD2|.
CASSPPSGAYEQYF
TGTGCCAGCTCACCCCCTAGCGGGGCTTACGAGCAGTACTTC
>TRBV7-9|TRBJ1-5|.|.
CASSLRQGGNQPQHF
TGTGCCAGCAGCTTAAGGCAGGGCGGCAATCAGCCCCAGCATTTT
>TRBV18|TRBJ1-4|.|.
CASSPGAAATNEKLFF
TGTGCCAGCTCACCTGGGGCGGCTGCAACTAATGAAAAACTGTTTTTT
>TRBV7-9|TRBJ2-3|.|.
CASSTLKGGNTQYF
TGTGCCAGCAGCACTCTTAAGGGCGGGAATACGCAGTATTTT
>TRBV5-1|TRBJ2-3|.|.
CASSLSGGAGTDTQYF
TGCGCCAGCAGCTTGTCGGGCGGGGCCGGCACAGATACGCAGTATTTT
>TRBV2|TRBJ2-7|.|.
CASSVGGEQYF
TGTGCCAGCAGTGTCGGGGGAGAGCAGTACTTC
>TRBV24-1|TRBJ2-2|TRBD1|once
CATSVRTGNTGELFF
TGTGCCACCAGTGTGCGGACAGGGAACACCGGGGAGCTGTTTTTT
>TRBV6-5|TRBJ1-2|TRBD1|.
CASNEGGTGRLGYTF
TGTGCCAGCAACGAAGGGGGGACAGGGCGCCTTGGCTACACCTTC
>TRBV11-2|TRBJ2-2|TRBD1|.
CASSPSPRGTASGELFF
TGTGCCAGCAGCCCAAGCCCCAGGGGGACAGCGAGCGGGGAGCTGTTTTTT
>TRBV3-1/TRBV3-2|TRBJ1-1|.|.
CASAPGALNTEAFF
TGTGCCAGCGCACCAGGGGCATTGAACACTGAAGCTTTCTTT
>TRBV29-1|TRBJ1-2|.|.
CSAQLQGFLGYTF
TGCAGCGCCCAATTACAGGGCTTCCTTGGCTACACCTTC
>TRBV13|TRBJ2-7|TRBD1|many
CASRPQGAQQYF
TGTGCCAGCAGGCCACAGGGGGCGCAGCAGTACTTC
>TRBV7-6|TRBJ1-3|.|.
CASSSLPGTGNTIYF
TGTGCCAGCAGCTCCCTCCCGGGGACTGGAAACACCATATATTTT
>TRBV28|TRBJ1-4|.|once
CASSLRGLNEKLFF
TGTGCCAGCAGCCTCAGGGGCCTTAATGAAAAACTGTTTTTT
>TRBV5-4|TRBJ2-3|.|.
CASSLLPPVATSTDTQYF
TGTGCCAGCAGCTTGCTTCCCCCTGTAGCGACTAGCACAGATACGCAGTATTTT
>TRBV5-1|TRBJ2-7|TRBD1|.
CASSLKGAHEQYF
TGCGCCAGCAGCTTGAAGGGGGCGCACGAGCAGTACTTC
>TRBV18|TRBJ2-1|TRBD2|.
CASSPWTSGEHNEQFF
TGTGCCAGCTCACCTTGGACTAGCGGGGAACACAATGAGCAGTTCTTC
>TRBV25-1|TRBJ2-7|.|once
CASSELGVEQYF
TGTGCCAGCAGTGAATTAGGGGTCGAGCAGTACTTC
>TRBV5-6|TRBJ2-1|.|.
CASSLLSANEQFF
TGTGCCAGCAGCCTCCTAAGCGCCAATGAGCAGTTCTTC
>TRBV3-1/TRBV3-2|TRBJ1-2|.|.
CASSHANYRLADYGYTF
TGTGCCAGCAGCCACGCCAACTACAGGCTCGCAGACTATGGCTACACCTTC
>TRBV3-1/TRBV3-2|TRBJ2-1|TRBD2|.
CASSPRGVNVEQFF
TGTGCCAGCAGCCCTCGGGGGGTTAACGTTGAGCAGTTCTTC
>TRBV30|TRBJ1-1|.|few
CAWSVRQVMNTEAFF
TGTGCCTGGAGTGTCCGACAGGTGATGAACACTGAAGCTTTCTTT
>TRBV7-9|TRBJ2-2|TRBD2|.
CASSLAGPEAGAGELFF
TGTGCCAGCAGCTTAGCAGGGCCCGAAGCGGGAGCTGGGGAGCTGTTTTTT
>TRBV11-3|TRBJ2-1|TRBD2|.
CASSLGPQLAGGPVHEQFF
TGTGCCAGCAGCTTAGGTCCCCAGCTAGCGGGAGGGCCGGTCCATGAGCAGTTCTTC
>TRBV24-1|TRBJ2-5|TRBD1|.
CATSDPDREETQYF
TGTGCCACCAGTGATCCCGACAGGGAAGAGACCCAGTACTTC
>TRBV4-1|TRBJ1-5|.|.
CASSQGDSSRQPQHF
TGCGCCAGCAGCCAAGGGGACTCCTCGAGGCAGCCCCAGCATTTT
>TRBV5-1|TRBJ1-4|.|.
CASSPAGGRGEKLFF
TGCGCCAGCAGCCCCGCGGGGGGAAGGGGAGAAAAACTGTTTTTT
>TRBV7-9|TRBJ1-4|TRBD1|.
CASSLRHTGGKLFF
TGTGCCAGCAGCTTACGCCATACAGGGGGAAAACTGTTTTTT
>TRBV7-8|TRBJ1-5|TRBD1|.
CASSTGQGDEGRPQHF
TGTGCCAGCAGCACGGGACAGGGGGACGAGGGCAGGCCCCAGCATTTT
>TRBV5-1|TRBJ2-1|TRBD1|.
CASSLTGQGSYEQFF
TGCGCCAGCAGCCTGACGGGACAGGGATCTTATGAGCAGTTCTTC
>TRBV7-2|TRBJ2-7|.|once
CASSSGPSYEQYF
TGTGCCAGCAGCAGCGGTCCCTCCTACGAGCAGTACTTC
>TRBV5-1|TRBJ1-4|.|.
CASSPAGDSGEKLFF
TGCGCCAGCAGCCCTGCGGGAGACAGCGGTGAAAAACTGTTTTTT
>TRBV7-8|TRBJ2-2|TRBD2|.
CASILSGGDTGELFF
TGTGCCAGCATCCTAAGCGGGGGGGACACCGGGGAGCTGTTTTTT
>TRBV5-1|TRBJ2-3|TRBD2|.
CASGFSSGRADTQYF
TGCGCCAGCGGTTTTTCTAGCGGGAGGGCAGATACGCAGTATTTT
>TRBV9|TRBJ2-5|TRBD2|.
CASSVGSASSGGQETQYF
TGTGCCAGCAGCGTAGGGTCGGCGTCTAGCGGAGGCCAAGAGACCCAGTACTTC
>TRBV6-2/TRBV6-3|TRBJ2-1|TRBD2|.
CASSPIRTSGSNAAEFF
TGTGCCAGCAGTCCCATTAGGACTAGCGGTTCAAATGCGGCGGAGTTCTTC
>TRBV3-1/TRBV3-2|TRBJ2-1|TRBD2|.
CASSPPGGGYNEQFF
TGTGCCAGCAGCCCCCCGGGGGGGGGCTACAATGAGCAGTTCTTC